The subject of this entry is one T cell receptor (beta chain). The antigen remains unidentified. These data belong to a study of Ad26.COV2.S vaccination and SARS-CoV-2 variants. Overall study: Dosing was one shot or two shots 56 days apart.

Regarding treatment: around 19 received Ad26.COV2.S at low or high dose, single or two shots; about 5 received placebo; per-sample allocation not given. Vaccine and placebo recipients were sampled on day 63 after the first injection. Boston hosted the donor, who was an adult aged 18-55 years. Ad26 vector vaccine expressed Wuhan-strain SARS-CoV-2 spike. Overall study findings and caveats: The breadth of spike-specific CD8+ and CD4+ T cell responses after vaccination was reportedly substantial.

Libraries were prepared by immunoSEQ multiplex PCR; TCRdb keeps only in-frame clonotypes and omits some of them. This sample yields about 500,000 clones, of which about 88% are seen a single time; about 1.5% belongs to the top ten. The input for sequencing was peripheral blood, taken in a trial of Ad26.COV2.S vaccine versus placebo. This clonotype was obtained from a person aged 18-60 years who received the Ad26.COV2.S COVID-19 vaccine or a placebo.

As DNA, the CDR3 is TGTGCCAGCAGTTACGCCGGGACAGGGGGAGATCAGCCCCAGCATTTT. Translation: CASSYAGTGGDQPQHF. The J gene is TRBJ1-5, the V gene TRBV6-5; TRBD1 matches 11 bases. This CDR3 spans 16 amino acids. Germline CDR1 and CDR2: MNHEY and SVGAGI. V shed 2 bases, J shed 5 bases, and the junction held 5 bases outside the gene matches.